One and the same sample provided the 8 T cell receptor beta chains below, sequenced in a study of T cell clonality in common variable immunodeficiency. Libraries were prepared by immunoSEQ multiplex PCR; TCRdb keeps only in-frame clonotypes and omits some of them. The specimen has 40,000 to 60,000 clones, none found just once. The sequenced material came from peripheral blood mononuclear cells. Receptor source: a person aged 18 to 69 in good health.

This clone has at least ten counts. The read ends 3 residues early relative to the CDR3; the germline J gene fills the gap. V gene TRBV19 combines with J gene TRBJ1-5, with 7 bases fitting TRBD1. Germline V gives CDR1 LNHDA, CDR2 SQIVND (reference sequence). The CDR3 is 14 amino acids. V gave up 9 bases and J gave up 1 base; unmatched junction bases: 6. The sequenced CDR3 bases are TGTGCCAGCCGACAGGGCACCAGCAATCAGCCC. Amino acids: CASRQGTSNQP. The full CDR3 reads CASRQGTSNQPQHF.

This clone was picked up many times. The read terminates 3 residues ahead of where the CDR3 ends, so the germline J gene completes it. This chain uses TRBV7-9 with TRBJ2-5; 8 bases match TRBD1. Trimming removed 5 bases from V and 4 bases from J; junction bases left unmatched: 6. Germline loops: CDR1 SEHNR, CDR2 FQNEAQ (reference sequence). The CDR3 is 14 residues long. The DNA read from the CDR3 is TGTGCCAGCAGCGATATAGACAGGGGAGAGACC. Encoded protein: CASSDIDRGET. In full, the CDR3 reads CASSDIDRGETQYF.

Ten or more counts support this clone. The CDR3 goes on 3 residues after the read ends, and that part is filled in from the germline J gene. This sequence joins TRBV6-4 and TRBJ2-1; 11 positions agree with TRBD2. Per germline, CDR1 MRHNA and CDR2 SNTAGT. CDR3 size: 14 residues. The ends lost 2 bases at V and 6 bases at J; junction bases unmatched: 0. CDR3 loop: CASSDGTSGNEQFF. The sequenced CDR3 bases are TGTGCCAGCAGTGACGGGACTAGCGGCAATGAG.

A word on this clone: Read coverage stops 3 residues before the CDR3 terminus; the germline J gene supplies the remainder. This chain uses TRBV20-1 with TRBJ1-2, with a weak D call TRBD1 (6 bases). Germline V CDR1 and CDR2: DFQATT, SNEGSKA (reference sequence). The CDR3 runs to 12 residues. V gave up 5 bases and J gave up 4 bases, with 11 bases separating them. The CDR3 bases that were read are TGCAGTGCTGGACAGAAGGTCTATGGC. Protein product: CSAGQKVYG. Given in full, the CDR3 is CSAGQKVYGYTF.

At least ten counts were recorded for this clone. With the read ending 3 residues before the CDR3 end, the germline J gene is used to fill in that end. The chain couples TRBV7-3 to TRBJ2-5; D perhaps matches TRBD2 (6 bases). This CDR3 is built from 14 residues. Deletions cut 4 bases from V and 2 bases from J, with 11 bases between. Per the germline V gene, CDR1 is SGHTA and CDR2 is FQGTGA. The part of the CDR3 DNA that was read is TGTGCCAGCAGCTCGTCAGGGACTCAAGAGACC. This translates into CASSSSGTQET. The whole CDR3 is CASSSSGTQETQYF.

This clone has at least ten counts. The read terminates 3 residues before the CDR3 end, so the remaining end is supplied by the germline J gene. This sequence joins TRBV11-3 and TRBJ2-3, with D tentatively TRBD2 (5 bases). The CDR3 covers 15 residues. CDR1 and CDR2 (germline): SGHNT, YENEEA. The germline V and J ends were trimmed by 0 bases and 5 bases, with 12 bases remaining between them. The DNA read from the CDR3 is TGTGCCAGCAGCTTAGACGCCGGTAGCGAAGATACG. The encoded protein is CASSLDAGSEDT. The CDR3 in full is CASSLDAGSEDTQYF.

This clone was counted many times. The read gets to within 3 residues of the CDR3 end, and the germline J gene fills in the rest. This chain links TRBV5-1 with TRBJ2-7; tentatively, D is TRBD2 (6 bases). With 4 bases removed from V and 0 bases from J, the gap between germline ends came to 17 bases. This CDR3 is 16 amino acids long. Germline CDR1 and CDR2: SGHRS and YFSETQ. The CDR3 DNA, read in part, is TGCGCCAGCAGCCCGGCTGCGGGATTGGCCTCCTACGAG. Translation: CASSPAAGLASYE. The full CDR3 reads CASSPAAGLASYEQYF.

This clone was seen repeatedly, ten times or more. The read halts 3 residues ahead of the CDR3 end, with the missing end drawn from the germline J gene. This chain connects TRBV6-2 or TRBV6-3 to TRBJ2-7, with TRBD2 matching 8 bases. Unmatched junction bases numbered 6, after V lost 5 bases and J lost 3 bases. Germline V lookup: CDR1 MNHEY, CDR2 SVGEGT. This CDR3 spans 14 amino acids. The sequenced part of the CDR3 DNA is TGTGCCAGCAGTAGCAGCGGGGGTTACTACGAG. This translates into CASSSSGGYYE. The CDR3 as a whole reads CASSSSGGYYEQYF.